This section outlines one TCR beta chain sequence together with its context. This clone was recorded at least ten times. No antigen is known for it. No base-level quality is on record; no much larger clone is a single base apart. The germline V gene sets CDR1 to LGHNA and CDR2 to YNFKEQ. There are 15 amino acids in the CDR3, from cysteine to phenylalanine inclusive. Only CDR3 DNA is held: 45 bases, read in frame from base 1. V was cut back by 1 base and J by 4 bases, leaving a gap of 13 bases between them. This sample was included in a study of cytomegalovirus exposure and HLA in healthy donors (dated by TCRdb to 2016 to 2017). In terms of the full investigation: An earlier analysis of roughly 500 of the donors reported approximately 300 Gb of sequence data and some 100 million unique TCR beta sequences from 150 million to 200 million T cells. Alongside the repertoire data, information on donor age, sex, ethnicity and CMV serostatus was compiled. In addition to the first cohort of 650 to 800 subjects, a separate validation cohort of 120 different subjects was used. All discovery cohort repertoires had been generated using a single sequencing platform. The study aimed to test whether cataloging public T cell receptors could reveal signatures of past pathogen exposure. Typing coverage differed by locus: A, B, C, DRB1 and DQB1 were typed in about 629-630 donors, DQA1 in approximately 520, DPA1 in roughly 590, and DPB1 in around 440. Both class I and class II loci were covered by HLA typing, at four-digit resolution. Around 300 gigabases of sequencing data and tens of millions of unique TCR sequences were included in an early release covering 550 to 650 HLA-typed donors. The later analysis used no new phenotypic data to find candidate immune exposures, relying instead on TCR beta sequences and their occurrence across donors. A later genetic analysis used genome-wide SNP genotypes for about 65% of the roughly 700 donors, treating that subset as a discovery cohort. A later analysis re-examined previously published TCR beta repertoires from about 670 donors and added high-resolution HLA genotyping to investigate patterns of TCR occurrence. Because of strong linkage in the cohort, roughly five DR-DQ haplotypes were treated as single units for association and clustering. To decide whether each TCR beta V gene segment behaved as functional or pseudogenic, an earlier analysis of several hundred of the donors relied on high-throughput TCR beta sequencing. The study combined high-throughput TCR immunosequencing, statistical association of individual TCRs with disease status, and machine learning to predict cytomegalovirus infection status. Across under 500 genotyped donors of the cohort, an average of about 240,000 unique TCR beta nucleotide sequences per donor were sequenced, and roughly a sixth of those sequences were non-productive. Among the roughly 430 genotyped donors, roughly 80% belonged to the genetic ancestry cluster associated with self-reported Caucasian donors. The study profiled the T cell repertoires of 500 to 800 subjects by immunosequencing and related them to cytomegalovirus serostatus.

The cohort consisted of 666 healthy bone marrow donors. All cohort members were sampled while nominally healthy, although unrecorded immune exposures were likely present. The donor was CMV seronegative and was included in the group of a few hundred seronegative cohort members. A peripheral blood sample was provided by each donor, and peripheral blood mononuclear cells were used for TCR beta sequencing. Genomic DNA was extracted from the blood cell samples with the Qiagen DNeasy Blood Extraction Kit. Study-wide conclusions, independent of this receptor: For the cohort, immune exposure information was limited to CMV serostatus. A further reported finding was that TCR beta sequences accurately predicted the HLA-A and HLA-B alleles for most subjects in the first cohort. Linkage disequilibrium might explain the correlated functional status among segregating V segments, but an unknown experimental factor could not be ruled out. Broadly in line with IMGT annotations, most TCR beta V segments showed up in productive rearrangements about 90% or about 30% of the time in an earlier analysis of 587 of the donors. A total of fewer than 200 TCR beta chains were listed by the study as associated with cytomegalovirus. A few of the identified cytomegalovirus-associated TCR beta chains were confirmed in vitro to be specific for cytomegalovirus antigens. Only TCR beta chains were sequenced in this cohort, and the absence of alpha or paired-chain data limited detectable features. Because some donors lacked HLA typing at each locus, the association tests relied only on the typed subset. A group of highly shared sequence variants was considered likely to be a technical artifact of the sequencing pipeline. While some public TCRs were present in many individuals, most TCR sequences turned up only very rarely across donors. Compared with the roughly 600-donor mean, donors in an Asian-associated ancestry cluster had fewer N-insertions in productive TCRs, according to a later genetic analysis. In a later genetic analysis, a missense DCLRE1C variant was associated with V-gene and J-gene trimming of TCR beta chains, and the association was replicated in an independent cohort. Cytomegalovirus status was reported to be diagnosed by the classifier with high specificity and sensitivity in both the original and validation cohorts. In a later analysis, most CMV-associated TCR beta chains were found to appear HLA-restricted, with HLA associations seemingly driven largely by CMV exposure. In a later analysis, TCR association rates were found to vary across HLA loci, with the most associated TCRs seen for DRB1 alleles and the fewest for HLA-C alleles. Because the 87-base-pair reads could not distinguish some IMGT-functional V segments, including TRBV6-2 and TRBV6-3, those segments were excluded. A later analysis reported that several top co-occurrence clusters appeared linked to parvovirus B19, influenza, CMV and Epstein-Barr virus. Specific HLA alleles were associated with around 18,000 TCR beta sequences at a false discovery rate of 0.05 in a later analysis. The presence/absence analyses assumed that sequencing depth was roughly uniform across donors, and that assumption may not be true. A later analysis found that HLA-associated TCR beta chains were more clonally expanded and had lower generation probabilities than equally common non-associated chains. Over 15 rarely observed V segments, including chromosome 9 orphons, were excluded from the earlier analysis of a few hundred of the donors because counts were too low. The authors suggested that the approach could potentially be extended to other disease states and immunological phenotypes. When HLA alleles, especially DR and DQ, strongly co-occurred, TCR associations were difficult to assign to individual alleles.

The library was built by means of the immunoSEQ multiplex PCR assay. A mixture of 60 forward primers for TCR Vbeta segments and 13 reverse primers for TCR Jbeta segments was used in the multiplex PCR. The CDR3 region of rearranged TCR beta genes was amplified from genomic DNA with a multiplex PCR assay. On the Illumina HiSeq System, the amplified TCR beta libraries were sequenced as 87-base-pair reads. The source study handled its data this way. A later analysis tallied 75 million to 95 million unique TCR beta chains across the 650 to 750 repertoires, and about 12 million of those chains were shared by two or more donors. Raw reads were error-corrected and collapsed into unique sequences by a nearest-neighbor algorithm in which closely related sequences were merged to remove PCR and sequencing errors. To assign V, D and J gene segments, CDR3 sequences were aligned to IMGT reference sequences. For a sequence to be retained, a match of at least six nucleotides was required to both a V gene segment and a J gene segment. A rearrangement was called productive if the CDR3 had no stop codons and remained in frame with V and J, and every other rearrangement was called non-productive. Following IMGT convention, CDR3 was defined as the stretch from the second conserved V-encoded cysteine up to the conserved J-encoded phenylalanine. The earlier analysis of about 610 of the donors excluded sequences that lacked an unambiguous match to a single V gene segment. An earlier analysis of roughly 590 of the donors called V segments functional above 56.7% productive rearrangements and segregating when the between-donor standard deviation exceeded 5%. To diagnose cytomegalovirus status from the catalog of TCR beta chain sequences, a statistical classification framework was built. In a later analysis, V and J genes were assigned by comparing TCR nucleotide sequences against IMGT/GENE-DB human TR gene sequences. Using the TCRdist pipeline, a later analysis assigned CDR3 sequences along with most-parsimonious VDJ recombination scenarios. In a later analysis, each TCR beta chain was defined by its CDR3 amino acid sequence together with its V-gene family, and reads lacking a unique V-gene family were excluded. To address suspected cross-contamination and a sequencing artifact, a later analysis removed over 500 highly shared, low-generation-probability nucleotide sequences. In a later analysis, a clonal expansion index was calculated for each public chain from normalized within-repertoire ranks of inferred template counts. Generation probabilities in a later analysis came from a VDJ recombination model fitted to out-of-frame rearrangements, and those results were checked against IGoR. In a later analysis, hypergeometric tests were used to score TCR-TCR, TCR-HLA and TCR-CMV co-occurrence, with a repertoire-size bias correction applied to TCR pairs. False discovery rates were estimated in a later analysis by permuting HLA or CMV assignments 20 times. In a later analysis, co-occurring TCRs were grouped using DBSCAN, with TCRdist sequence similarity added in when clustering inside HLA-allele-positive subsets. For co-occurrence clustering, repertoires with fewer than 30,000 or more than 120,000 public chains were excluded, along with 5 or 6 repertoires with anomalous nucleotide sharing. This immuneACCESS table, as held by TCRdb, lists in-frame sequences with V and J called but not all clones. Of the missing ones, under half trace to an unresolved V gene in checked studies; the others have no known cause. That table gives V, J and clone size, and the DNA gave D and trimming. This sample gives some 130,000 clones in total; roughly three quarters of them show up just once. Together, the top ten hold 1.5% to 2% of the sample.

The sequence was collected from a man between 18 and 35 years old in good health and CMV-seronegative. The receptor chain draws on TRBV4-2 and TRBJ1-1; there is no confident call for the D gene. The material sequenced was PBMCs. This receptor has the CDR3 CASSQAVEGSTEAFF. Here is the DNA: TGTGCCAGCAGCCAAGCGGTGGAGGGAAGCACTGAAGCTTTCTTT.